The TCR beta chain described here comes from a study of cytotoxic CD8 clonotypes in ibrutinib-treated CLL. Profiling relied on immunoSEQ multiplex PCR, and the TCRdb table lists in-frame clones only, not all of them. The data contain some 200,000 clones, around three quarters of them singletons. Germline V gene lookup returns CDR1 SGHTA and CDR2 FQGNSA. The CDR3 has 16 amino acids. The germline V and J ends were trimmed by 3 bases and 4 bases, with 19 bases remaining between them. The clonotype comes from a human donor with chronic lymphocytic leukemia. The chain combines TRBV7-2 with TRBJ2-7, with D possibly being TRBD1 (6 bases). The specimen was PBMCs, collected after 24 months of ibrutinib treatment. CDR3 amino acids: CASSLTDSEGGYEQYF. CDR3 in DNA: TGTGCCAGCAGCTTGACGGACAGCGAAGGTGGTTACGAGCAGTACTTC.